This TCR beta chain was profiled in a study of blood T cell repertoires in COVID-19. The overall study: Some COVID-19 samples were acute and others convalescent; all came from the United States, Italy and Spain.

This table comes from immunoSEQ multiplex PCR, and its TCRdb copy is limited to in-frame clones, with some not included. Of approximately 83,000 clones in the sample, roughly 88% are singletons; the top ten hold approximately 7.4%. Germline values: CDR1 SGHNT, CDR2 YYREEE (reference sequence). Trimming took 0 bases from V and 5 from J; bases not matched to a gene: 2. The CDR3 extends over 16 amino acids. The TCR was taken from a man aged 65 to 79 with acute or convalescent COVID-19. Material for sequencing was peripheral blood. V is TRBV5-4 and J is TRBJ2-2; 12 nucleotides match TRBD2. The CDR3, as DNA: TGTGCCAGCAGCTTGGTCGGACTAGCGGGGACCGGGGAGCTGTTTTTT. Translated: CASSLVGLAGTGELFF.